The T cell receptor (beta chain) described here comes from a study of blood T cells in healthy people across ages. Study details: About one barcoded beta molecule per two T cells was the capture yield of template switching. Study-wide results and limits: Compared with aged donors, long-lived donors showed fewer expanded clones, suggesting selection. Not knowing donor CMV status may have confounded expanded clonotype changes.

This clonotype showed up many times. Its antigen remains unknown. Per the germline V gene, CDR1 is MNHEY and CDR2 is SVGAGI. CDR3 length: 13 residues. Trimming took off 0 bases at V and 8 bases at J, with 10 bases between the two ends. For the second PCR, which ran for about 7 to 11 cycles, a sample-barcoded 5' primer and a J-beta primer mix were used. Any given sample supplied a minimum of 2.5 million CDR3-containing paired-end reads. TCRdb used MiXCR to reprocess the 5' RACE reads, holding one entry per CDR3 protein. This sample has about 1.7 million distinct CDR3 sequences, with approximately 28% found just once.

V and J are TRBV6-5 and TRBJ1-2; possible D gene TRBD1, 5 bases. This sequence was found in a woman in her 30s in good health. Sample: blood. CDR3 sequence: CASSYSMGEGYTF. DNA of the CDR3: TGTGCCAGCAGTTACTCAATGGGGGAAGGCTACACCTTC.